This T cell receptor (beta chain) comes out of a study of T cell clones after liver transplantation. Broader study findings: A larger donor-reactive than third-party decline suggested partial antigen-specific deletion.

In regard to this clone: What it binds is unknown.

Thawed unstimulated PBMCs were FACS-sorted by CD3, CD4 and CD8 into two populations. V gave up 3 bases and J gave up 4 bases, with 11 bases separating them. Germline lookup yields CDR1 SGHKS and CDR2 YYEKEE (reference sequence). The CDR3 is 14 residues long. Clones were sequenced by immunoSEQ multiplex PCR, and TCRdb holds only the in-frame ones, with some missing. The repertoire holds some 80,000 clones, with about 85% as singletons. The clonotype comes from a human patient who received a liver transplant. Some T cells may have originated in the graft donor. The V and J genes are TRBV5-5 and TRBJ2-1; D not certain. This specimen was CD4+ T cells from blood, taken around 50 months after liver transplant. The CDR3 is CASSSRTDYNEQFF. In nucleotides, the CDR3 is TGTGCCAGCAGCTCCCGGACCGATTACAATGAGCAGTTCTTC.